The T cell receptor (beta chain) described here comes from a study of blood T cell repertoires in COVID-19. The repertoire was sequenced with immunoSEQ multiplex PCR; TCRdb's copy has only in-frame clones and lacks some. The table lists 200,000 to 250,000 clones, over 75% of them singletons. This CDR3 is 13 amino acids long. Per germline, CDR1 KGHSH and CDR2 LQKENI. Trimming shortened V by 6 bases and J by 0 bases, and 8 bases separated the two germline ends. Sequenced sample: peripheral blood. The TCR sequence derives from a man aged 40-50 years with active or convalescent COVID-19. This chain connects TRBV18 to TRBJ1-1, with D unresolved. CDR3 in DNA: TGTGCCAGCTCTCCCCCAGTGAACACTGAAGCTTTCTTT. It is translated as CASSPPVNTEAFF.